Below, 27 T cell receptor beta chains from the same sample are listed, as sequenced in a study of shared clonotypes between healthy human individuals. Data came from immunoSEQ multiplex PCR; TCRdb stores just in-frame clones and leaves some out. The table lists more than 2,000,000 clones, 85% to 95% of them singletons. Sequencing was carried out using naive CD4+ T cells from PBMCs. Subset denoted: CD45RA+ positively selected. The receptors shown here come from a man aged 18 to 30 in good health. Some clones in this sample may be carry-over from other donors' samples.

The chain employs TRBV6-1 and TRBJ2-7; weak D call: TRBD2 (5 bases). Trimming took 4 bases from V and 3 from J, leaving 10 bases between them. The CDR3 length is 13 residues. Germline V gene lookup returns CDR1 MNHNS and CDR2 SASEGT. The CDR3 DNA reads TGTGCCAGCAGTGTGGAGGCGGGCTACGAGCAGTACTTC. Protein sequence: CASSVEAGYEQYF.

The rearrangement uses TRBV5-1 and TRBJ1-1, with 9 bases aligning to TRBD1. The CDR3 is 13 residues long. Per the germline V gene, CDR1 is SGHRS and CDR2 is YFSETQ. V trimming: 0 bases; J trimming: 11 bases; junction bases outside the gene matches: 5. The DNA of the CDR3 is TGCGCCAGCAGCTTGGGCACAGGGGGCGCGGCTTTCTTT. The encoded protein is CASSLGTGGAAFF.

The rearrangement uses TRBV5-6 and TRBJ2-3, with a tentative D call TRBD1 (5 bases). Germline V gene data show CDR1 as SGHDT and CDR2 as YYEEEE. This CDR3 contains 14 residues. The V end lost 2 bases, the J end lost 5 bases, and 12 bases lay between the germline ends. In DNA form, the CDR3 reads TGTGCCAGCAGCTTACAGGCCGCCCAAGATACGCAGTATTTT. It codes for CASSLQAAQDTQYF.

To note about this clone: This specimen includes other DNA sequences encoding the same CDR3. CDR3 DNA sequence: TGTGCCAGCTCCCGGACGGGAAGCTCCTACGAGCAGTACTTC. Translated, it gives CASSRTGSSYEQYF. The chain is built from TRBV28 and TRBJ2-7, with D possibly matching TRBD2 (5 bases). CDR3 length equals 14 residues. The V and J ends lost 8 bases and 0 bases respectively, with 14 bases between them. In germline, CDR1 is MDHEN, CDR2 SYDVKM.

The chain has TRBV10-3 and TRBJ1-4, with a weak D call TRBD1 (5 bases). The germline V and J ends were trimmed by 0 bases and 3 bases, with 17 bases remaining between them. CDR3 size: 18 residues. The germline CDR1 and CDR2 sequences are ENHRY and SYGVKD. CDR3 DNA sequence: TGTGCCATCAGTGAGTCGACAGTAGGGATCGGGGCTAATGAAAAACTGTTTTTT. This translates into CAISESTVGIGANEKLFF.

The chain carries TRBV7-6 and TRBJ1-1, with D possibly TRBD1 on 5 matching bases. The V and J ends lost 4 bases and 2 bases respectively, with 11 bases between them. Per germline, CDR1 SGHVS and CDR2 FNYEAQ. The CDR3 is 14 residues long. CDR3 residues: CASSSLQVNTEAFF. CDR3 nucleotides: TGTGCCAGCAGCTCATTACAGGTTAACACTGAAGCTTTCTTT.

The gene calls are TRBV25-1 and TRBJ2-7; a weak D match, TRBD1 (5 bases). Trimming took 6 bases from V and 7 from J, leaving 16 bases between them. This CDR3 spans 13 amino acids. Germline CDR1 MGHDK, CDR2 SYGVNS. Here the CDR3 reads CASSRSQGEEQYF. DNA for the CDR3: TGTGCCAGCAGCCGATCCCAGGGTGAAGAGCAGTACTTC.

The chain recombines TRBV10-3 with TRBJ2-7; 10 positions agree with TRBD1. V shed 4 bases, J shed 3 bases, and the junction held 12 bases outside the gene matches. This CDR3 contains 17 residues. CDR1 and CDR2 (germline): ENHRY, SYGVKD. The CDR3 reads CAISADLPGQGRYEQYF. CDR3 DNA sequence: TGTGCCATCAGTGCAGACCTACCGGGACAGGGGCGCTACGAGCAGTACTTC.

The chain is built from TRBV18 and TRBJ2-5, with 8 bases that match TRBD1. The V segment lost 2 bases and the J segment 4 bases; nucleotides outside the gene matches: 3. Per the germline V gene, CDR1 is KGHSH and CDR2 is LQKENI. The CDR3 contains 14 residues. CDR3 in amino acids: CASSPTGGIETQYF. CDR3 nucleotides: TGTGCCAGCTCACCAACAGGGGGTATAGAGACCCAGTACTTC.

The gene calls are TRBV10-2 and TRBJ1-6; D perhaps matches TRBD1 (5 bases). There are 15 residues in the CDR3. With 4 bases removed from V and 6 bases from J, the gap between germline ends came to 13 bases. Germline loops: CDR1 WSHSY, CDR2 SAAADI. CDR3 nucleotide sequence: TGCGCCAGCAGTGCTGACTCTGGGGGTAATTCACCCCTCCACTTT. It translates to CASSADSGGNSPLHF.

The chain combines TRBV2 with TRBJ2-2; no definite D call. Germline CDR1 reads SNHLY; CDR2 reads FYNNEI. The CDR3 is 13 residues long. Trimming cost V 5 bases and J 1 base, with 5 bases left between them. Here the CDR3 reads CASSPRNTGELFF. The CDR3 coding sequence is TGTGCCAGCAGTCCCAGGAACACCGGGGAGCTGTTTTTT.

The J gene is TRBJ2-3, the V gene TRBV4-1, with 8 bases fitting TRBD2. V trimming: 6 bases; J trimming: 1 base; junction bases outside the gene matches: 9. The CDR3 runs to 16 residues. CDR1 and CDR2 from the germline V gene are MGHRA and YSYEKL. The CDR3 nucleotides are TGCGCCAGCAGGACCGGACTAGCCTCCCGCACAGATACGCAGTATTTT. The encoded protein is CASRTGLASRTDTQYF.

The rearrangement joins TRBV7-8 to TRBJ2-7; 10 nucleotides align to TRBD2. CDR1 SGHVS and CDR2 FQNEAQ come from the germline V gene. CDR3 length: 20 amino acids. Trimming cost V 5 bases and J 2 bases; bases outside gene matches: 21. The CDR3 coding sequence is TGTGCCAGCAGCCCCTACCCCTCCGGGACTAGCGTGTTCTTTGCCTACGAGCAGTACTTC. This encodes CASSPYPSGTSVFFAYEQYF.

The chain couples TRBV6-1 to TRBJ1-1; weak D call: TRBD1 (5 bases). V dropped 10 bases and J dropped 1 base, with 10 bases sitting between them. The CDR3 totals 12 residues. Germline loops: CDR1 MNHNS, CDR2 SASEGT. For the CDR3, the DNA is TGTGCCATTGGGACGGCGAACACTGAAGCTTTCTTT. Amino acid sequence: CAIGTANTEAFF.

The chain joins TRBV10-3 to TRBJ2-2; D remains ambiguous. This CDR3 has 11 amino acids. Germline V lookup: CDR1 ENHRY, CDR2 SYGVKD. V gave up 2 bases and J gave up 7 bases, with 2 bases separating them. The CDR3 sequence: CAISEGGELFF. The CDR3 bases are TGTGCCATCAGTGAGGGCGGGGAGCTGTTTTTT.

This chain joins TRBV30 and TRBJ2-1; D is unclear. CDR3 length: 12 amino acids. V was cut by 2 bases and J by 7 bases, with 9 bases left in between. Per the germline V gene, CDR1 is GTSNPN and CDR2 is SVGIG (reference sequence). The DNA of the CDR3 is TGTGCCTGGAGTCTGGACCAAAATGAGCAGTTCTTC. It is translated as CAWSLDQNEQFF. The full variable domain, completed using reference TRBV30 and TRBJ2-1, is SQTIHQWPATLVQPVGSPLSLECTVEGTSNPNLYWYRQAAGRGLQLLFYSVGIGQISSEVPQNLSASRPQDRQFILSSKKLLLSDSGFYLCAWSLDQNEQFFGPGTRLTVL.

The chain uses TRBV5-1 and TRBJ2-3, with D unresolved. The CDR3 has 14 amino acids. Germline V CDR1 and CDR2: SGHRS, YFSETQ. V was cut by 4 bases and J by 7 bases, with 16 bases left in between. The DNA for the CDR3 is TGCGCCAGCAGCCAGACGGACCAATATAATACGCAGTATTTT. It codes for CASSQTDQYNTQYF.

This chain connects TRBV6-5 to TRBJ1-2; D might be TRBD1 (5 bases). From germline, CDR1 is MNHEY and CDR2 SVGAGI. The CDR3 is 15 residues long. Trimming cost V 2 bases and J 0 bases, with 10 bases left between them. The CDR3 DNA follows: TGTGCCAGCAGTTACGGGGCCCTAACTAACTATGGCTACACCTTC. Translating gives CASSYGALTNYGYTF.

The chain uses TRBV28 and TRBJ2-7, with TRBD2 as a possible D gene (6 bases). CDR1 is MDHEN and CDR2 is SYDVKM in the germline V gene. The CDR3 length is 15 residues. V was clipped by 2 bases and J by 5 bases, with 16 bases between them. CDR3 DNA sequence: TGTGCCAGCAGTTTACCCGGGACTTCCGCTGACGAGCAGTACTTC. Protein product: CASSLPGTSADEQYF.

V and J are TRBV7-2 and TRBJ2-3; D possibly corresponds to TRBD2 (6 bases). Germline loops: CDR1 SGHTA, CDR2 FQGNSA. CDR3 length: 14 residues. V gave up 2 bases and J gave up 4 bases, with 10 bases separating them. This chain's CDR3 is CASSLRDSPDTQYF. CDR3 in DNA: TGTGCCAGCAGCTTACGGGACTCTCCAGATACGCAGTATTTT.

The count of this clone is one. The rearrangement uses TRBV4-2 and TRBJ2-2, with D unclear. The CDR3 sequence is 15 residues long. The germline V gene encodes CDR1 LGHNA and CDR2 YNFKEQ. Trimming cost V 4 bases and J 2 bases, with 11 bases left between them. This CDR3 is CASSPWTANTGELFF. Written as DNA, the CDR3 is TGTGCCAGCAGCCCATGGACGGCAAACACCGGGGAGCTGTTTTTT.

J is TRBJ2-3 and V is TRBV18; D gene uncertain. The CDR3 loop spans 15 amino acids. V shed 1 base and J shed 6 bases, with 14 bases lying between them. Germline V lookup: CDR1 KGHSH, CDR2 LQKENI. The CDR3 loop reads CASSPLFIGSDTQYF. In DNA, the CDR3 is TGTGCCAGCTCACCACTCTTTATAGGAAGTGATACGCAGTATTTT.

The V call is TRBV5-1, the J call TRBJ2-1, with D tentatively TRBD1 or TRBD2 (5 bases each). This CDR3 comprises 14 residues. Trimming left V 7 bases short and J 6 bases short, with 17 bases between. The germline gives CDR1 SGHRS, CDR2 YFSETQ. The chain's CDR3 is CASGGQGVSNEQFF. The DNA of the CDR3 is TGCGCCAGCGGGGGTCAGGGAGTCTCCAATGAGCAGTTCTTC.

The V and J genes are TRBV18 and TRBJ1-2; D gene uncertain. Deletions cut 0 bases from V and 3 bases from J, with 14 bases between. This CDR3 is built from 16 residues. CDR1 is KGHSH, CDR2 LQKENI, per germline. CDR3 nucleotide sequence: TGTGCCAGCTCACCACCGAGCCCATCGAGTCACTATGGCTACACCTTC. It yields the protein CASSPPSPSSHYGYTF.

This chain links TRBV7-3 with TRBJ2-1; the match to TRBD2 covers 7 bases. Germline lookup yields CDR1 SGHTA and CDR2 FQGTGA. CDR3 size: 15 residues. The trim removed 6 bases at V and 0 bases at J, leaving 5 bases unmatched. Here the CDR3 reads CASRLAATSYNEQFF. CDR3 nucleotides: TGTGCCAGCAGGCTAGCGGCGACCTCCTACAATGAGCAGTTCTTC.

V usage is TRBV18 and J usage is TRBJ1-5; no definite D call. Germline loops: CDR1 KGHSH, CDR2 LQKENI. The germline V and J ends were trimmed by 1 base and 8 bases, with 12 bases remaining between them. This CDR3 comprises 14 residues. This CDR3 reads CASSPLGKGEPQHF. The CDR3 region has the DNA TGTGCCAGCTCACCACTCGGGAAGGGTGAGCCCCAGCATTTT.

The V call is TRBV30, the J call TRBJ2-1; 10 nucleotides agree with TRBD1. Germline V gives CDR1 GTSNPN, CDR2 SVGIG (reference sequence). This CDR3 region has 16 residues. The J segment lost 2 bases and the V segment lost 3 bases, leaving 7 bases of the junction unmatched. For the CDR3, the DNA is TGTGCCTGGAGCGCGACAGGGGGCACAACCTACAATGAGCAGTTCTTC. It specifies CAWSATGGTTYNEQFF.